Following are 18 T cell receptor beta chains from one sample sequenced in a study of early T cells in non-severe SARS-CoV-2 infection. A single record per CDR3 protein comes from TCRdb applying MiXCR to the 5' RACE reads. The table lists 50,000 to 55,000 distinct CDR3 sequences, roughly 9.3% of them singletons, with more than 12% in the top ten. Sequencing used whole blood. Receptors originate from an adult who was a healthcare worker with PCR-confirmed SARS-CoV-2 infection or an uninfected control (not recorded which).

This clonotype was observed many times. J is TRBJ1-5 and V is TRBV7-2; D not resolved. Germline CDR1 is SGHTA and CDR2 is FQGNSA. This CDR3 is 14 amino acids long. The V end was cut by 5 bases, the J end by 4 bases, with 12 bases between. This chain's CDR3 is CASSPDTANQPQHF. The DNA of the CDR3 is TGTGCCAGCAGCCCTGACACAGCGAATCAGCCCCAGCATTTT.

Notes on this clonotype: This may come from a read error, since a much larger clone is one base off. The chain joins TRBV7-9 to TRBJ2-3, with D possibly TRBD2 on 5 matching bases. Germline CDR1 is SEHNR and CDR2 is FQNEAQ (reference sequence). This CDR3 has 16 amino acids. The CDR3 spells CACSLGIATAGDTQYF. CDR3 DNA sequence: TGTGCCTGCAGCTTAGGAATAGCGACCGCTGGAGATACGCAGTATTTT.

This clonotype has a count of ten or more. At one end the junction does not follow the germline gene, possibly because of a read error. This chain joins TRBV3-1 and TRBJ2-1; D ambiguous. Germline CDR1 LGHDT, CDR2 YNNKEL (reference sequence). The CDR3 length is 12 residues. The chain's CDR3 is CASSLEPNPSVF. In nucleotides, the CDR3 is TGTGCCAGCAGCCTCGAACCGAATCCAAGTGTCTTC.

The chain couples TRBV15 to TRBJ1-2; D unresolved. The CDR3 is made up of 15 amino acids. The germline gives CDR1 LNHNV, CDR2 YYDKDF (reference sequence). V lost 0 bases, J lost 0 bases, and 8 bases lay in between. CDR3 sequence: CATSRESGPNYGYTF. The CDR3 bases are TGTGCCACCAGCAGAGAAAGCGGCCCTAACTATGGCTACACCTTC.

This clonotype was counted many times. The genes are TRBV6-2 or TRBV6-3 and TRBJ1-2; no firm D call. The CDR3 is 13 amino acids. Trimming removed 7 bases at V and 3 bases at J, with 12 bases between. The germline gives CDR1 MNHEY, CDR2 SVGEGT. The CDR3 reads CASKGVIHYGYTF. The CDR3 DNA sequence: TGTGCCAGCAAGGGAGTGATACACTATGGCTACACCTTC.

This clonotype was picked up many times. The rearrangement links TRBV12-3 or TRBV12-4 to TRBJ1-2; D call uncertain. V dropped 2 bases and J dropped 7 bases, with 5 bases sitting between them. This CDR3 region has 11 residues. CDR3 coding DNA: TGTGCCAGCAGTTTACAAATTGGCTACACCTTC. This encodes CASSLQIGYTF.

This clonotype was found many times. The chain couples TRBV28 to TRBJ1-3, with D maybe TRBD1 (5 bases). Trimming cost V 6 bases and J 4 bases, with 13 bases left between them. Germline V CDR1 and CDR2: MDHEN, SYDVKM. The CDR3 is 14 residues long. DNA for the CDR3: TGTGCCAGCAGCTCCCCCTCAGGGGGAAACACCATATATTTT. Encoded protein: CASSSPSGGNTIYF.

This clonotype appeared many times. This chain links TRBV28 with TRBJ2-7; 11 bases are a match to TRBD2. V was pared by 7 bases and J by 0 bases, with 8 bases of the junction left unmatched. Germline-derived CDR1 and CDR2 are MDHEN and SYDVKM. This CDR3 comprises 16 residues. The chain's CDR3 is CASTPLTSGISYEQYF. The CDR3 coding sequence is TGTGCCAGCACCCCTCTGACTAGCGGGATCTCCTACGAGCAGTACTTC.

This clonotype was observed many times. CDR3 in DNA: TGCAGCGCCGGGGACAGCGGCCAGAAGACCCAGTACTTC. Amino acid sequence: CSAGDSGQKTQYF. The chain carries TRBV29-1 and TRBJ2-5, with TRBD1 matching over 7 bases. Losses at the gene ends were 7 bases for V and 6 bases for J; bases not matched to a gene: 11. CDR1 SQVTM and CDR2 ANQGSEA come from the germline V gene. The CDR3 has 13 amino acids.

The V gene is TRBV20-1, the J gene TRBJ1-1; no clear D. The germline gives CDR1 DFQATT, CDR2 SNEGSKA (reference sequence). The V end lost 6 bases, the J end lost 0 bases, and 17 bases lay between the germline ends. The CDR3 loop spans 15 amino acids. The CDR3 is CSAPTRTGMNTEAFF. As DNA, the CDR3 is TGCAGTGCCCCCACCCGGACGGGAATGAACACTGAAGCTTTCTTT.

The CDR3: CASSRTGGAPTEAFF. DNA of the CDR3: TGTGCCAGCAGTCGCACAGGGGGCGCCCCGACTGAAGCTTTCTTT. The chain carries TRBV6-5 and TRBJ1-1; 9 nucleotides line up with TRBD1. Trimming removed 5 bases from V and 5 bases from J; junction bases left unmatched: 9. Germline loops: CDR1 MNHEY, CDR2 SVGAGI. This CDR3 spans 15 amino acids.

V gene TRBV3-1 combines with J gene TRBJ2-7; D assignment may be TRBD1 or TRBD2 (5 bases each). Deletions cut 4 bases from V and 3 bases from J, with 16 bases between. Germline V gene sequence: CDR1 LGHDT, CDR2 YNNKEL (reference sequence). There are 15 residues in the CDR3. CDR3 bases: TGTGCCAGCAGCCTGGACCTGAGAGGGGTCTACGAGCAGTACTTC. Protein: CASSLDLRGVYEQYF.

This clonotype has only a few counts. V gene TRBV12-3 or TRBV12-4 combines with J gene TRBJ2-3, with 8 bases matching TRBD1. The CDR3 totals 17 residues. Trimming took 0 bases from V and 1 from J; bases not matched to a gene: 6. This chain's CDR3 is CASSLAAGGYRTDTQYF. The CDR3 DNA follows: TGTGCCAGCAGTTTAGCGGCAGGGGGCTATCGCACAGATACGCAGTATTTT.

This chain links TRBV6-5 with TRBJ2-2; D call uncertain. V lost 7 bases, J lost 4 bases, and 22 bases lay in between. This CDR3 comprises 17 residues. Germline loops: CDR1 MNHEY, CDR2 SVGAGI. As DNA, the CDR3 is TGTGCCAGCAACCCACGGGTCTCTCCCGTAGGCACCGGGGAGCTGTTTTTT. Translation gives CASNPRVSPVGTGELFF.

This clonotype was counted ten times or more. V gene TRBV10-3 combines with J gene TRBJ2-7, with 8 bases fitting TRBD2. CDR3 size: 14 residues. V was clipped by 7 bases and J by 2 bases; unmatched bases: 7. CDR1 and CDR2 (germline): ENHRY, SYGVKD. The chain's CDR3 is CAITRGSGAYEQYF. The CDR3, as DNA: TGTGCCATCACCCGGGGTAGCGGGGCCTACGAGCAGTACTTC.

Many counts were recorded for this clonotype. The chain recombines TRBV6-5 with TRBJ2-6; TRBD1 is a possible D gene (5 bases). The CDR3 runs 18 residues. V lost 6 bases, J lost 0 bases, and 18 bases lay in between. Germline assignment: CDR1 MNHEY and CDR2 SVGAGI. The CDR3: CASRSLYRSSSGANVLTF. CDR3 DNA: TGTGCCAGCAGGTCCTTATACAGGTCCTCCTCTGGGGCCAACGTCCTGACTTTC.

This clonotype has at least ten counts. This sequence joins TRBV11-2 and TRBJ2-1; 9 bases map to TRBD2. CDR3 length: 16 residues. V lost 5 bases and J lost 5; bases outside the gene matches: 10. Germline values: CDR1 SGHAT, CDR2 FQNNGV. The CDR3 loop reads CASSLGLAGINNEQFF. The CDR3 DNA reads as TGTGCCAGCAGCCTTGGCCTAGCGGGAATTAACAATGAGCAGTTCTTC.

A few counts support this clonotype. The chain is built from TRBV28 and TRBJ2-1, with 11 bases identical to TRBD2. There are 15 residues in the CDR3. Germline V gene lookup returns CDR1 MDHEN and CDR2 SYDVKM. V lost 5 bases and J lost 12; bases outside the gene matches: 12. Here the CDR3 DNA reads TGTGCCAGCAGTGCTCCGGGACTAGCGGATGTTGGGCAGTTCTTC. Protein: CASSAPGLADVGQFF.